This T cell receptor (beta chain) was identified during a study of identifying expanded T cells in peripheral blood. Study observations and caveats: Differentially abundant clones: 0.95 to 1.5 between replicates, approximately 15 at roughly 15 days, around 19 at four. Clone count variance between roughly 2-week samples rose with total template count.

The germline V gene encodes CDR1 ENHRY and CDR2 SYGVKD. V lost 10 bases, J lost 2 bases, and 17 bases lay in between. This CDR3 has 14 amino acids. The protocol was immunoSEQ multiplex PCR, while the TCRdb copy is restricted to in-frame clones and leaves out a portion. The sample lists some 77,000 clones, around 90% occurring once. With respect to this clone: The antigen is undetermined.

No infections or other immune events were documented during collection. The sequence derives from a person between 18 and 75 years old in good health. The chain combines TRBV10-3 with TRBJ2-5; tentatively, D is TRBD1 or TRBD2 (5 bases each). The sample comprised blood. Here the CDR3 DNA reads TGTGCCACTCGGGACGTGGGTGGGCAAGAGACCCAGTACTTC. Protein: CATRDVGGQETQYF.